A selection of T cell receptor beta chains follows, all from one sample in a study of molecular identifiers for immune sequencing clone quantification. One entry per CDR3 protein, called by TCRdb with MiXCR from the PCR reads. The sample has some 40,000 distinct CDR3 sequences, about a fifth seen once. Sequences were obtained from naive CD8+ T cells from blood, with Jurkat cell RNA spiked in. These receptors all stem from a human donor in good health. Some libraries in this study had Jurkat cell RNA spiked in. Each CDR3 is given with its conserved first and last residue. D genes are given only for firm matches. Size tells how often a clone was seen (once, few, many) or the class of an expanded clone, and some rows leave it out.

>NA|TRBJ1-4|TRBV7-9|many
CASSELGAANEKLFF
TGTGCCAGCAGCGAATTAGGTGCTGCTAATGAAAAACTGTTTTTT
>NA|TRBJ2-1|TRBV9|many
CASSVVGTPNEQFF
TGTGCCAGCAGCGTAGTTGGGACTCCCAATGAGCAGTTCTTC
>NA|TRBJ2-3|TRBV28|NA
CASSLPLATSTDTQYF
TGTGCCAGCAGTTTACCCCTAGCGACTAGCACAGATACGCAGTATTTT
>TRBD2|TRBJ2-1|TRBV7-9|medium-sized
CASSSNGLAGNRRSYNEQFF
TGTGCCAGCAGCTCCAATGGACTAGCGGGAAACCGTAGGTCCTACAATGAGCAGTTCTTC
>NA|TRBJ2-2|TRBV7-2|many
CASSFWVRNTGELFF
TGTGCCAGCAGCTTTTGGGTCCGGAACACCGGGGAGCTGTTTTTT
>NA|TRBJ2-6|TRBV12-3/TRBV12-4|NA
CASGGEVLTF
TGTGCCAGTGGCGGGGAGGTCCTGACTTTC
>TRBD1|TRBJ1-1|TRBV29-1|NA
CSVAGQGWSTEAFF
TGCAGCGTTGCGGGACAGGGTTGGAGCACTGAAGCTTTCTTT
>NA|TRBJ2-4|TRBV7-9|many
CASSFLMDKNIQYF
TGTGCCAGCAGCTTCCTTATGGACAAAAACATTCAGTACTTC
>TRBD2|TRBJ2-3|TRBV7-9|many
CASSPTSGTTDTQYF
TGTGCCAGCAGCCCTACTAGCGGGACCACAGATACGCAGTATTTT
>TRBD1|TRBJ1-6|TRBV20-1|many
CSARADRGSINSPLHF
TGCAGTGCTAGGGCGGACAGGGGCTCGATTAATTCACCCCTCCACTTT
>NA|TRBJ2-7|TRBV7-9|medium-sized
CASSETGNEQYF
TGTGCCAGCAGCGAAACAGGGAACGAGCAGTACTTC
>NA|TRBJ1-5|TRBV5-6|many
CASSLAGGSPQHF
TGTGCCAGCAGCTTGGCCGGGGGATCGCCCCAGCATTTT
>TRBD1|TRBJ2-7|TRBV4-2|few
CASSQVGQVETYEQYF
TGTGCCAGCAGCCAAGTGGGACAGGTGGAGACCTACGAGCAGTACTTC
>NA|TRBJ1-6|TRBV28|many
CASSFAVYNSPLHF
TGTGCCAGCAGTTTTGCGGTATATAATTCACCCCTCCACTTT
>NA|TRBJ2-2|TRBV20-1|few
CSARVRGLSTGELFF
TGCAGTGCTAGAGTGCGCGGACTTTCAACCGGGGAGCTGTTTTTT
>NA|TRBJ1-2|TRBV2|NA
CASSEGAVQAEGYTF
TGTGCCAGCAGTGAGGGCGCGGTTCAGGCGGAAGGCTACACCTTC
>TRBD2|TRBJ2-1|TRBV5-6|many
CASSFGTSGLNNEQFF
TGTGCCAGCAGCTTCGGGACTAGCGGACTGAACAATGAGCAGTTCTTC
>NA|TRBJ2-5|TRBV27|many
CASSSSVAGVSETQYF
NA
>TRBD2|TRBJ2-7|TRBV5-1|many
CASSLEAGTSYEQYF
TGCGCCAGCAGCTTGGAAGCGGGAACTTCCTACGAGCAGTACTTC
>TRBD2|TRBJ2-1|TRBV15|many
CATKSGSNEQFF
TGTGCCACCAAAAGCGGGAGCAATGAGCAGTTCTTC
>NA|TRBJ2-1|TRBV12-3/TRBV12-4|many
CASSLSSGPRGIHVEQFF
TGTGCCAGCAGCCTATCCTCCGGGCCTCGGGGCATACATGTTGAGCAGTTCTTC
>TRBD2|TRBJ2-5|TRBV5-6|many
CASSWGLADKETQYF
TGTGCCAGCAGCTGGGGACTAGCTGATAAAGAGACCCAGTACTTC
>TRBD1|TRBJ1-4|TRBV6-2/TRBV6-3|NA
CATLGTVNEKLFF
TGTGCCACCCTCGGGACAGTTAATGAAAAACTGTTTTTT
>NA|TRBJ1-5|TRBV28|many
CASSLFGDQPQHF
TGTGCCAGCAGTTTATTTGGCGATCAGCCCCAGCATTTT
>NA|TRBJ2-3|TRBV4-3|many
CASSSAEQTQYF
TGCGCCAGCAGCTCCGCGGAGCAAACGCAGTATTTT
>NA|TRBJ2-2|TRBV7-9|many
CASSPREVTGELFF
TGTGCCAGCAGCCCCCGCGAGGTCACCGGGGAGCTGTTTTTT
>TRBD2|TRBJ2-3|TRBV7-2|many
CASSSLAVSTDTQYF
TGTGCCAGCAGCTCGCTAGCGGTTAGCACAGATACGCAGTATTTT
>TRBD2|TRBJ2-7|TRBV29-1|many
CSVPGTSGSSEQYF
TGCAGCGTTCCCGGGACTAGCGGGAGTAGCGAGCAGTACTTC
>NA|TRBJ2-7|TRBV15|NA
CATSGGASYEQYF
TGTGCCACCAGCGGTGGAGCCTCCTACGAGCAGTACTTC